A single sample is the source of the 23 T cell receptor beta chains below, sequenced in a study of response to subunit inactivated influenza vaccine. MiXCR, applied by TCRdb to the RT-PCR reads, yields one record per CDR3 protein. The sample carries more than 450,000 distinct CDR3 sequences, about an eighth recorded once. Here the sequenced sample was PBMCs from blood, taken on the day of vaccination. The receptors originated from a man in his forties or fifties who received an inactivated influenza vaccine.

This clonotype has a handful of counts. This chain links TRBV24-1 with TRBJ2-1; no clear D gene. The V and J ends lost 5 bases and 0 bases respectively, with 10 bases between them. CDR1 and CDR2 from the germline V gene are KGHDR and SFDVKD. The CDR3 extends over 15 amino acids. The CDR3 region is CATSVRQSSYNEQFF. The CDR3 bases are TGTGCCACCAGTGTCCGTCAGAGCTCCTACAATGAGCAGTTCTTC.

This clonotype was detected only a few times. The J gene is TRBJ2-5, the V gene TRBV20-1; D gene uncertain. Germline V gives CDR1 DFQATT, CDR2 SNEGSKA (reference sequence). The CDR3 is 12 residues long. Trimming stripped 2 bases from V and 3 bases from J, with 7 bases between. CDR3 residues: CSARYGEETQYF. CDR3 DNA sequence: TGCAGTGCTAGATATGGGGAAGAGACCCAGTACTTC.

Many counts were recorded for this clonotype. The CDR3 here is CSVGQALEPQHF. The CDR3 DNA sequence: TGCAGTGTGGGACAGGCCTTGGAGCCCCAGCATTTT. The chain employs TRBV20-1 and TRBJ1-5; 8 bases line up with TRBD1. Germline-derived CDR1 and CDR2 are DFQATT and SNEGSKA (reference sequence). The CDR3 is made up of 12 amino acids. With 7 bases clipped from V and 8 bases from J, the junction kept 7 bases outside the gene matches.

The genes are TRBV7-6 and TRBJ2-3; D remains ambiguous. This CDR3 spans 13 amino acids. CDR1 is SGHVS, CDR2 FNYEAQ, per germline. Between the trimmed V and J ends, which lost 1 base and 3 bases, there was a span of 5 bases. CDR3 sequence reads: CASSLGWTDTQYF. DNA of the CDR3: TGTGCCAGCAGCTTAGGGTGGACAGATACGCAGTATTTT.

This clonotype was seen a few times. The V call is TRBV19, the J call TRBJ1-1; D gene unclear. From germline, CDR1 is LNHDA and CDR2 SQIVND (reference sequence). This CDR3 spans 13 amino acids. The V end was cut by 1 base, the J end by 6 bases, with 9 bases between. The CDR3 sequence is CASSIVADAEAFF. The DNA for the CDR3 is TGTGCCAGTAGTATAGTGGCAGACGCTGAAGCTTTCTTT.

The chain uses TRBV18 and TRBJ2-1; D is ambiguous. Trimming took off 3 bases at V and 8 bases at J, with 8 bases between the two ends. Germline V gene lookup returns CDR1 KGHSH and CDR2 LQKENI. The CDR3 runs 12 residues. CDR3 sequence: CASSPSRDEQFF. The CDR3 region has the DNA TGTGCCAGCTCACCTTCCAGAGATGAGCAGTTCTTC.

This clonotype has more than one count but fewer than ten. The genes are TRBV5-4 and TRBJ1-3; TRBD1 matches 11 bases. Germline loops: CDR1 SGHNT, CDR2 YYREEE (reference sequence). V was pared by 3 bases and J by 0 bases, with 11 bases of the junction left unmatched. The CDR3 totals 19 residues. The CDR3 region has the DNA TGTGCCAGCAGCTCATCCCCGGGACAGGGGGTCCCCTCTGGAAACACCATATATTTT. Protein: CASSSSPGQGVPSGNTIYF.

This clonotype showed up just a few times. The gene calls are TRBV12-3 or TRBV12-4 and TRBJ2-7; D is ambiguous. Trimming removed 1 base from V and 2 bases from J, with 6 bases in between. This CDR3 region has 13 residues. The DNA for the CDR3 is TGTGCCAGCAGTTTAGTAACAGCCTACGAGCAGTACTTC. This gives the protein CASSLVTAYEQYF.

The V call is TRBV11-2, the J call TRBJ1-3; 7 bases are a match to TRBD1. The CDR3 length is 19 residues. Trimming cost V 0 bases and J 1 base; bases outside gene matches: 12. Germline V CDR1 and CDR2: SGHAT, FQNNGV. The CDR3 coding sequence is TGTGCCAGCAGCTTAGAAGGGGGCAGGGTTCGTAGATCTGGAAACACCATATATTTT. Amino acids: CASSLEGGRVRRSGNTIYF. Together with reference TRBV11-2 and TRBJ1-3, the CDR3 gives the full variable domain: EAGVAQSPRYKIIEKRQSVAFWCNPISGHATLYWYQQILGQGPKLLIQFQNNGVVDDSQLPKDRFSAERLKGVDSTLKIQPAKLEDSAVYLCASSLEGGRVRRSGNTIYFGEGSWLTVV.

The rearrangement uses TRBV20-1 and TRBJ2-2, with TRBD2 identical over 7 bases. CDR3 size: 14 residues. With 3 bases clipped from V and 5 bases from J, the junction kept 6 bases outside the gene matches. Germline CDR1 and CDR2: DFQATT and SNEGSKA (reference sequence). The chain's CDR3 is CSASLQGGTGELFF. In DNA, the CDR3 is TGCAGTGCTAGTTTGCAGGGAGGGACCGGGGAGCTGTTTTTT.

The CDR3 spells CASSQDLGGVGGELFF. CDR3 nucleotides: TGTGCCAGCAGCCAAGATCTCGGGGGGGTCGGCGGGGAGCTGTTTTTT. The chain couples TRBV4-2 to TRBJ2-2; 8 nucleotides agree with TRBD2. This CDR3 is built from 16 residues. V dropped 0 bases and J dropped 7; count of bases not matched to a gene: 7. CDR1 and CDR2 from the germline V gene are LGHNA and YNFKEQ.

This clonotype was recorded a few times. The gene calls are TRBV7-9 and TRBJ1-6; possible D gene TRBD1, 5 bases. Trimming left V 1 base short and J 6 bases short, with 10 bases between. The CDR3 spans 15 residues. CDR1 SEHNR and CDR2 FQNEAQ come from the germline V gene (reference sequence). CDR3 DNA: TGTGCCAGCAGCTTAGGAGGGGATGCTAATTCACCCCTCCACTTT. Its translation: CASSLGGDANSPLHF.

This clonotype has just a few counts. The chain combines TRBV11-2 with TRBJ2-5, with 8 bases matching TRBD2. The V segment lost 5 bases and the J segment 5 bases; nucleotides outside the gene matches: 10. From germline, CDR1 is SGHAT and CDR2 FQNNGV. The CDR3 contains 15 residues. CDR3 DNA sequence: TGTGCCAGCAGCGATAGCGGGAACAGTGGGGAGACCCAGTACTTC. Its translation: CASSDSGNSGETQYF.

This clonotype turned up a few times. The chain joins TRBV25-1 to TRBJ2-5, with 10 bases that match TRBD2. J was trimmed by 0 bases and V by 7 bases; bases with no gene match: 11. CDR1 and CDR2 (germline): MGHDK, SYGVNS. The CDR3 consists of 17 residues. CDR3 sequence: CASTSNLGTSDQETQYF. As DNA, the CDR3 is TGTGCCAGCACCTCGAACTTAGGGACTAGCGACCAAGAGACCCAGTACTTC.

This clonotype was seen ten or more times. The V and J genes are TRBV5-1 and TRBJ2-3, with D possibly TRBD1 on 5 matching bases. The CDR3 is made up of 15 amino acids. Trimming stripped 0 bases from V and 5 bases from J, with 13 bases between. Germline assignment: CDR1 SGHRS and CDR2 YFSETQ. CDR3 sequence reads: CASSLEGSHRDTQYF. CDR3 DNA sequence: TGCGCCAGCAGCTTGGAGGGGTCCCATAGAGATACGCAGTATTTT.

The chain couples TRBV6-2 or TRBV6-3 to TRBJ2-7; weak D call: TRBD2 (6 bases). V was clipped by 5 bases and J by 0 bases, with 14 bases between them. This CDR3 has 15 amino acids. CDR1 MNHEY and CDR2 SVGEGT come from the germline V gene. The CDR3 bases are TGTGCCAGCAGTCTGGGACTCCACCTCTCCTACGAGCAGTACTTC. This gives the protein CASSLGLHLSYEQYF.

This chain links TRBV7-8 with TRBJ2-2; 7 positions match TRBD1. The CDR3 spans 16 residues. From germline, CDR1 is SGHVS and CDR2 FQNEAQ. V lost 7 bases and J lost 2; bases outside the gene matches: 10. Here the CDR3 DNA reads TGTGCCAGCACCCAAAAGGGGGCTTCTAACACCGGGGAGCTGTTTTTT. Translated: CASTQKGASNTGELFF. Full variable domain (remainder filled in from reference TRBV7-8 and TRBJ2-2): GAGVSQSPRYKVAKRGQDVALRCDPISGHVSLFWYQQALGQGPEFLTYFQNEAQLDKSGLPSDRFFAERPEGSVSTLKIQRTQQEDSAVYLCASTQKGASNTGELFFGEGSRLTVL.

V is TRBV15 and J is TRBJ2-3; D remains unclear. This CDR3 comprises 17 residues. Between the trimmed V and J ends, which lost 3 bases and 7 bases, there was a span of 23 bases. Germline V lookup: CDR1 LNHNV, CDR2 YYDKDF (reference sequence). The CDR3 coding sequence is TGTGCCACCAGCAGCCTACTAAGGACCGAATCGAGAAATACGCAGTATTTT. As protein: CATSSLLRTESRNTQYF.

The chain recombines TRBV20-1 with TRBJ1-3; D not certain. The germline V gene has CDR1 DFQATT and CDR2 SNEGSKA (reference sequence). The V gene lost 3 bases and the J gene lost 1 base, with 7 bases spanning the gap. The CDR3 sequence is 13 residues long. Here the CDR3 DNA reads TGCAGTGCTAGGGGCCCGTCTGGAAACACCATATATTTT. It codes for CSARGPSGNTIYF.

The V call is TRBV4-3, the J call TRBJ2-2; 10 nucleotides align to TRBD2. The CDR3 totals 17 residues. V lost 0 bases to trimming and J lost 6 bases; unmatched junction nucleotides: 7. Per the germline V gene, CDR1 is LGHNA and CDR2 is YSLEER. CDR3 in DNA: TGCGCCAGCAGCCAAGATTTCCCTAGCGGGAGTGCCGGGGAGCTGTTTTTT. This translates into CASSQDFPSGSAGELFF.

The rearrangement uses TRBV6-2 or TRBV6-3 and TRBJ2-7; D is perhaps TRBD2 (6 bases). With 7 bases removed from V and 3 bases from J, the gap between germline ends came to 16 bases. The CDR3 is 14 amino acids. Per the germline V gene, CDR1 is MNHEY and CDR2 is SVGEGT. CDR3 residues: CASTPRDRLYEQYF. In DNA form, the CDR3 reads TGTGCCAGCACCCCGCGGGACCGACTCTACGAGCAGTACTTC.

The rearrangement joins TRBV27 to TRBJ2-7; a weak D match, TRBD2 (6 bases). CDR1 and CDR2 from the germline V gene are MNHEY and SMNVEV (reference sequence). This CDR3 is 18 amino acids long. V lost 2 bases to trimming and J lost 3 bases, with 23 bases between them. The CDR3 sequence: CASSLDPPRGLKDYEQYF. Here the CDR3 DNA reads TGTGCCAGCAGTTTAGACCCTCCGCGGGGCCTTAAGGACTACGAGCAGTACTTC.

This chain uses TRBV20-1 with TRBJ1-6, with 7 positions matching TRBD1. After removal of 4 bases from V and 6 bases from J, the junction contained 9 bases not matched to a gene. Germline V gene lookup returns CDR1 DFQATT and CDR2 SNEGSKA (reference sequence). This CDR3 region has 15 residues. This chain's CDR3 is CSATQSTGINSPLHF. In DNA, the CDR3 is TGCAGTGCTACCCAATCGACAGGGATTAATTCACCCCTCCACTTT.